The rows below give T cell receptor beta chains drawn from one sample of a study of beta chain features in type 1 diabetes. Sequenced by immunoSEQ multiplex PCR; TCRdb stores in-frame clones only, minus some. Here the sample spans about 260,000 clones, around 21% being singletons. Material for sequencing was naive CD4+ T cells from blood. Every receptor here comes from a woman aged 40 to 49 with type 1 diabetes. The CDR3 runs from the conserved cysteine through the conserved F or W. A D gene is named only where the DNA matches it firmly. Clone size appears in some rows only: once, few, many, or a class for an expanded clone.

D gene	V gene	J gene	clone size	CDR3 protein	CDR3 DNA
-	TRBV30	TRBJ1-1	few	CAWSQGAEAFF	TGTGCCTGGAGTCAGGGTGCTGAAGCTTTCTTT
-	TRBV2	TRBJ1-4	-	CASSAVQDRYEKLFF	TGTGCCAGCAGTGCCGTCCAAGATAGATATGAAAAACTGTTTTTT
-	TRBV4-2	TRBJ2-7	few	CASSQGGRDSTYEQYF	TGTGCCAGCAGCCAGGGGGGACGGGACTCTACCTACGAGCAGTACTTC
-	TRBV9	TRBJ2-6	few	CASNTGANVLTF	TGTGCCAGCAACACCGGGGCCAACGTCCTGACTTTC
TRBD1	TRBV7-9	TRBJ1-1	few	CASSSNRGGGGEAFF	TGTGCCAGCAGCTCCAACAGGGGAGGTGGGGGAGAAGCTTTCTTT
-	TRBV5-6	TRBJ2-5	few	CASSPPGIAETQYF	TGTGCCAGCAGCCCTCCGGGGATCGCAGAGACCCAGTACTTC
-	TRBV4-3	TRBJ2-7	-	CASSQVWTGGLLPYEQYF	TGCGCCAGCAGCCAAGTTTGGACGGGGGGCCTTCTCCCCTACGAGCAGTACTTC
-	TRBV30	TRBJ2-3	-	CAWSVRGGGTDTQYF	TGTGCCTGGAGTGTACGTGGCGGAGGCACAGATACGCAGTATTTT
TRBD1	TRBV6-5	TRBJ1-2	-	CASRGTGFSGYGYTF	TGTGCCAGCCGCGGGACAGGGTTTTCTGGCTATGGCTACACCTTC
-	TRBV7-8	TRBJ1-2	few	CASSFRTEMGYTF	TGTGCCAGCAGCTTCCGGACAGAGATGGGCTACACCTTC
-	TRBV6-5	TRBJ2-2	few	CASSFLGELFF	TGTGCCAGCAGTTTTCTCGGGGAGCTGTTTTTT
-	TRBV29-1	TRBJ2-2	-	CSALEAGLPGELFF	TGCAGCGCCCTAGAGGCAGGGTTGCCCGGGGAGCTGTTTTTT
TRBD2	TRBV10-3	TRBJ2-7	-	CATAGSYEQYF	TGTGCTACAGCGGGGTCCTACGAGCAGTACTTC
-	TRBV6-4	TRBJ2-1	-	CASSIQGGEQFF	TGTGCCAGCAGTATACAGGGGGGGGAGCAGTTCTTC
-	TRBV9	TRBJ1-1	-	CASKTGELNTEAFF	TGTGCCAGCAAAACAGGAGAATTGAACACTGAAGCTTTCTTT
TRBD1	TRBV10-3	TRBJ1-1	few	CAISPGQGTEAFF	TGTGCCATCAGCCCCGGACAGGGGACTGAAGCTTTCTTT